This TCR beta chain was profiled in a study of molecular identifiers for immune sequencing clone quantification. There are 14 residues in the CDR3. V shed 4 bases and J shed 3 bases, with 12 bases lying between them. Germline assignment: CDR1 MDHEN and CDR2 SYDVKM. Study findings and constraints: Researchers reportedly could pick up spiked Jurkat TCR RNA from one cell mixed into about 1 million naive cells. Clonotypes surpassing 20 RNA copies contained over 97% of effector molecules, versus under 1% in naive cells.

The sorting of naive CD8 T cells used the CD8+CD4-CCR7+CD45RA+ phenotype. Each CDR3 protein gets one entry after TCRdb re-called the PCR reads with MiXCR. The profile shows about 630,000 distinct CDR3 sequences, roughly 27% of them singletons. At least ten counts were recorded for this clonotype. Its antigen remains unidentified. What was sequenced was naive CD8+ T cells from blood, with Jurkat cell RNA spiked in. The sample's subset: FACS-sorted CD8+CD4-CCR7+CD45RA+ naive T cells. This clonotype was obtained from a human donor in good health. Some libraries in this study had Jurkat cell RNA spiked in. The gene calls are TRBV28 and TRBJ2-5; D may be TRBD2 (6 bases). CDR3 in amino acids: CASSSRDFEETQYF. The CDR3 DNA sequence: TGTGCCAGCAGTTCCCGGGACTTTGAAGAGACCCAGTACTTC.